This entry features one T cell receptor (beta chain) sequence. No cognate antigen has been identified for it. Per-base quality was not reported, and no clone a single base away is much larger than it. Enrolling through a virtual design, the prospective study's participants ranged in age from roughly 18 to 95 years and lived across 20 to 30 United States geographic areas. In the prospective study, participants were assigned to cohorts based on the clinical history participants reported in a screening survey and a study questionnaire. Recovered participants in ImmuneRACE Cohort 3 were defined as having two consecutive negative NP/OP PCR tests, clearance from a healthcare professional, or resolution of symptoms. Mobile phlebotomists in the prospective study collected whole blood, serum and a nasopharyngeal or oropharyngeal swab from every participant. Additional blood draws and questionnaires over a 2-month period could optionally be provided by prospective study participants. Blood samples from the prospective study were shipped frozen or at room temperature prior to DNA extraction.

The data belong to a study of blood T cell repertoires in COVID-19 (dated by TCRdb to 2019 to 2021). The study in broad terms: Samples covering the acute and convalescent phases of COVID-19 were provided by collaborators in the United States, Italy and Spain. Samples came from the ongoing ImmuneRACE study (first 160 participants) plus 1,254 subjects from 6 global collaborators. The repertoires were released in a freely available public database meant as a resource for research on the immune response to SARS-CoV-2. Sample metadata almost always included a de-identified subject ID, COVID-19 status, age in years and sex. Where available, HLA class I and class II types were obtained from metadata supplied by the sample provider rather than from assay-based typing. The dataset comprised deeply sampled blood TCRbeta repertoires from subjects exposed to, actively infected with, or recovered from COVID-19. The prospective study material was composed of cDNA or gDNA derived from T cells, B-cell-depleted T cells, or PBMCs. Study-wide findings and limitations: How much clinical and demographic metadata was included differed by source and by participant, and the metadata was provided uncurated.

The immunoSEQ Assay, a bias-controlled multiplex PCR, was used to amplify TCRbeta CDR3 regions from genomic DNA. The paper's data handling went like this. Nucleated cell counts per sample were estimated from amplification of reference gene primers within the assay. To quantify the absolute abundance of each unique TCRbeta CDR3 rearrangement, sequence reads were collapsed and filtered. For each sample, productive Simpson clonality was calculated by taking the square root of Simpson's diversity index across productive rearrangements. Entries here come from immuneACCESS through TCRdb and include only in-frame sequences with V and J called. Some clones fail to appear in such tables; in the studies checked, an unresolved V gene covers under half of the shortfall, and the cause of the remainder is unknown. The V and J calls and the clone size are those of that table, but D and trimming were determined from the DNA. This sample gives hundreds of thousands of clones in total; about nine tenths of them show up just once. Clones ranked in the top ten supply roughly 1.2% of the sample.

As encoded in the germline V gene, CDR1 is MNHEY while CDR2 is SVGAGI. Germline trimming amounts to 9 bases on V and 8 bases on J, with 11 as the count of junction bases outside the gene matches. The CDR3, cysteine through phenylalanine, is 13 amino acids long. Kept here is only the CDR3 DNA, which spans 39 bases and is read in frame from base 1. The origin of this receptor is a man aged 25-40 years who had recovered from COVID-19. The chain employs TRBV6-5 and TRBJ1-1, with 8 central nucleotides matching TRBD1. The sample was PBMCs or T cells enriched from blood (not recorded which). The CDR3 reads as follows: CARLGQAGQEAFF. The nucleotide sequence reads as follows: TGTGCCAGATTGGGACAGGCAGGTCAGGAAGCTTTCTTT.